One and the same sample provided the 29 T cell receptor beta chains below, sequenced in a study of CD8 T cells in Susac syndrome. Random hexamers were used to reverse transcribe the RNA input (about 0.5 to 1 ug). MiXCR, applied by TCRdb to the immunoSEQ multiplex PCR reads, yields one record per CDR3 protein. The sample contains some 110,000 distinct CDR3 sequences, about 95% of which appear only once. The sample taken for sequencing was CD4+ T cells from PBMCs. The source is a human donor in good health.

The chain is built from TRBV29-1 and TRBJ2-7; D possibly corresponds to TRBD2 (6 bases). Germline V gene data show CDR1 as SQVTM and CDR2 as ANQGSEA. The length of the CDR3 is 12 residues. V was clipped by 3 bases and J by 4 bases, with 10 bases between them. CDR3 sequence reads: CSVDAGTYEQYF. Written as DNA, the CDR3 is TGCAGCGTTGACGCGGGGACGTACGAGCAGTACTTC.

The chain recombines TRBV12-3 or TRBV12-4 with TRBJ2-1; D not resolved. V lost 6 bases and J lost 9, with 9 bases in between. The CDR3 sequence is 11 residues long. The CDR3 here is CASSLAVEQFF. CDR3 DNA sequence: TGTGCCAGCAGCCTGGCGGTTGAGCAGTTCTTC.

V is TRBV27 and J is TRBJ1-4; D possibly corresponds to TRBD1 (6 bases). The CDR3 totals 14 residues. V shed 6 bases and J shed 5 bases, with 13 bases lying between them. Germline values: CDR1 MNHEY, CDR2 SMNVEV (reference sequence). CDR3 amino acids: CASRPSQGNEKLFF. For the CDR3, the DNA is TGTGCCAGCAGGCCGAGTCAGGGGAATGAAAAACTGTTTTTT.

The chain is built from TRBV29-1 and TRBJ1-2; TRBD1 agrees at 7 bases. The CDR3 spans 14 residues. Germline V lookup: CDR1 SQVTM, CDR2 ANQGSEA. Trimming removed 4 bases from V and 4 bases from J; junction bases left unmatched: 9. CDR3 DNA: TGCAGCGTTGGGGGGAAAGGGGACAGCTATGGCTACACCTTC. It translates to CSVGGKGDSYGYTF.

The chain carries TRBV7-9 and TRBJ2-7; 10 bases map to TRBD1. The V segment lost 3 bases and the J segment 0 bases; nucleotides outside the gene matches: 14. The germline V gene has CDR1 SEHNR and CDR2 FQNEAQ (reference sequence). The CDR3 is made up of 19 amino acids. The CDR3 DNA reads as TGTGCCAGCAGCTTTGGACAGGGGGGGCATCGGCTAAGCTCCTACGAGCAGTACTTC. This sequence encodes CASSFGQGGHRLSSYEQYF.

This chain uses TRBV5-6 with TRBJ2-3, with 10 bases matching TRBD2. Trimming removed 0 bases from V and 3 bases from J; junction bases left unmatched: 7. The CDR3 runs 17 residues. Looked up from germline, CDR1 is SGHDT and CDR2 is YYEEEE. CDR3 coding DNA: TGTGCCAGCAGCTTGGCCACTAGCGGGGTATTTACAGATACGCAGTATTTT. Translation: CASSLATSGVFTDTQYF. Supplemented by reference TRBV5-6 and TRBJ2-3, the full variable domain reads DAGVTQSPTHLIKTRGQQVTLRCSPKSGHDTVSWYQQALGQGPQFIFQYYEEEERQRGNFPDRFSGHQFPNYSSELNVNALLLGDSALYLCASSLATSGVFTDTQYFGPGTRLTVL.

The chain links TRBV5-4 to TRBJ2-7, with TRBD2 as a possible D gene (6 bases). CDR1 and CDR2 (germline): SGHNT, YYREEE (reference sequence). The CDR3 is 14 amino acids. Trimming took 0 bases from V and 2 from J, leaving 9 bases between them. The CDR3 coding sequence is TGTGCCAGCAGCTTGGGAAGGACTACCTACGAGCAGTACTTC. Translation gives CASSLGRTTYEQYF.

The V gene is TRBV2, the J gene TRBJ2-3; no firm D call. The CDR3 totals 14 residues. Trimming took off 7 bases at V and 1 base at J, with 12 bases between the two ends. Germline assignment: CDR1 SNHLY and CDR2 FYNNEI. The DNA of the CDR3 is TGTGCCAGCAACGTAGCCCGCGGCACAGATACGCAGTATTTT. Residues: CASNVARGTDTQYF.

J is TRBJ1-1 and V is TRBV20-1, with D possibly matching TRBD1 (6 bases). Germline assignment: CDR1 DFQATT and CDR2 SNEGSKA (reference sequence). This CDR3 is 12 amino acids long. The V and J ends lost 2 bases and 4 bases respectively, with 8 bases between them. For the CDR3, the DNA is TGCAGTGCTAGAAAGGACAGCACTGAAGCTTTCTTT. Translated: CSARKDSTEAFF.

CDR3 sequence reads: CASSLVGQIYEQYF. The CDR3 region has the DNA TGCGCCAGCAGCTTGGTGGGACAGATCTACGAGCAGTACTTC. V and J are TRBV5-1 and TRBJ2-7, with 7 bases matching TRBD1. The CDR3 runs 14 residues. CDR1 and CDR2 from the germline V gene are SGHRS and YFSETQ. The V segment lost 0 bases and the J segment 3 bases; nucleotides outside the gene matches: 3.

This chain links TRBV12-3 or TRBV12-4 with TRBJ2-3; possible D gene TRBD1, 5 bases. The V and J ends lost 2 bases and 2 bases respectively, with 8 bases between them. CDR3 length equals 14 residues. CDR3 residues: CASSLRQNTDTQYF. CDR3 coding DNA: TGTGCCAGCAGTTTACGACAGAACACAGATACGCAGTATTTT.

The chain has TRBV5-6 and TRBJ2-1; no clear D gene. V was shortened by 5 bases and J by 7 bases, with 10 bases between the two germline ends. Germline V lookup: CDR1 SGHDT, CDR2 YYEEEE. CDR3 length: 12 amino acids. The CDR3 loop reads CASRSPGNEQFF. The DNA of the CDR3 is TGTGCCAGCAGGTCCCCTGGTAATGAGCAGTTCTTC.

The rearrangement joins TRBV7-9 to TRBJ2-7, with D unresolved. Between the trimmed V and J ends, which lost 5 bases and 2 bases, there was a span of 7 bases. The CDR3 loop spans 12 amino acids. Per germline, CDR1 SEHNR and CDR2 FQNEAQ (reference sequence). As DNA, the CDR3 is TGTGCCAGCAGCCGACGTGCCTACGAGCAGTACTTC. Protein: CASSRRAYEQYF.

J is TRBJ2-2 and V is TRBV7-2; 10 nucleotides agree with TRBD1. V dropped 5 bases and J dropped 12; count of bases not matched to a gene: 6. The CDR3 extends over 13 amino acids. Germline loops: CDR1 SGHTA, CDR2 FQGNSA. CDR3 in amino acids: CASSLQGQGKLFF. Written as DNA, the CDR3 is TGTGCCAGCAGCCTACAGGGACAGGGGAAGCTGTTTTTT.

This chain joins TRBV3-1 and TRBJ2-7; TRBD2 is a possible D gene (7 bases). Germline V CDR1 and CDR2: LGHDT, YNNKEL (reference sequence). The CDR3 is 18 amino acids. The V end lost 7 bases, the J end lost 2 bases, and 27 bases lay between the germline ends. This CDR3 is CASTRGDTTLIKPYEQYF. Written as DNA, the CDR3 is TGTGCCAGCACCCGGGGGGACACCACCTTAATCAAACCCTACGAGCAGTACTTC.

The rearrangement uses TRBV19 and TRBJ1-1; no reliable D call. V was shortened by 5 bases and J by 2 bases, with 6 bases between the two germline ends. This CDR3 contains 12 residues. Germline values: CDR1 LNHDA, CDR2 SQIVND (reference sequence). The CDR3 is CASSARNTEAFF. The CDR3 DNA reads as TGTGCCAGTAGTGCCCGAAACACTGAAGCTTTCTTT. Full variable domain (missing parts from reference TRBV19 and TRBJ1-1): DGGITQSPKYLFRKEGQNVTLSCEQNLNHDAMYWYRQDPGQGLRLIYYSQIVNDFQKGDIAEGYSVSREKKESFPLTVTSAQKNPTAFYLCASSARNTEAFFGQGTRLTVV.

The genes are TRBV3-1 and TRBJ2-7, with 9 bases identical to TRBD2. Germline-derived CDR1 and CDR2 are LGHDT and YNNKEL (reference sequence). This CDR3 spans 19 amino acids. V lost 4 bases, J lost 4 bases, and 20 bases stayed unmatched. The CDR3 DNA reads TGTGCCAGCAGCCCCTCCCCGCTAACTGCAGCGGGAGGTGGATACGAGCAGTACTTC. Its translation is CASSPSPLTAAGGGYEQYF.

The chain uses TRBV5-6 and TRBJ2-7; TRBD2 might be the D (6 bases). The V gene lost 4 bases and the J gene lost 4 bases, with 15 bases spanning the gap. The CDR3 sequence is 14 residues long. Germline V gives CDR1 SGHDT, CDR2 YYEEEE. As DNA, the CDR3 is TGTGCCAGCAGCCCCCTTTCGGGAGTATACGAGCAGTACTTC. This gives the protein CASSPLSGVYEQYF.

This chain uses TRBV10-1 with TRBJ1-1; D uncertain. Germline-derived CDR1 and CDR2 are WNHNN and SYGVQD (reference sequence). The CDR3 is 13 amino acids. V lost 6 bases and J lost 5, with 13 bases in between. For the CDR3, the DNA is TGCGCCAGCAGGCAGGACGAGGAGACTGAAGCTTTCTTT. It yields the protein CASRQDEETEAFF.

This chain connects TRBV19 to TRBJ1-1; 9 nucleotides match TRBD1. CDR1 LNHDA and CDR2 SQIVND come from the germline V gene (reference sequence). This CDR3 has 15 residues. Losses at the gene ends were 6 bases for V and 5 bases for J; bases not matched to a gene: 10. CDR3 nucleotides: TGTGCCAGTAGCACCAGAGACAGGGGGAGTACTGAAGCTTTCTTT. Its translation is CASSTRDRGSTEAFF.

CDR3: CSAQTSGRSYEQYF. CDR3 DNA sequence: TGCAGTGCCCAAACTAGCGGGCGTTCCTACGAGCAGTACTTC. This chain uses TRBV20-1 with TRBJ2-7; 9 bases match TRBD2. The CDR3 runs to 14 residues. The V and J ends lost 6 bases and 1 base, in that order; junction bases with no gene match: 7. Germline V gives CDR1 DFQATT, CDR2 SNEGSKA (reference sequence).

The CDR3 loop is CASSRAGETYEQYF. The CDR3 DNA follows: TGTGCCAGTAGTAGGGCGGGAGAAACCTACGAGCAGTACTTC. The chain links TRBV19 to TRBJ2-7; 7 bases are shared with TRBD2. Germline V CDR1 and CDR2: LNHDA, SQIVND (reference sequence). Germline trimming cut 4 bases from V and 2 bases from J; bases unmatched to any gene: 5. The CDR3 is 14 amino acids.

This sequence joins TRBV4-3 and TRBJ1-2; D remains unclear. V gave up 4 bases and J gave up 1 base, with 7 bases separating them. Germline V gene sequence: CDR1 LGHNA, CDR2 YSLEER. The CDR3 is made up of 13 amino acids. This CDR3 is CASSPGDNYGYTF. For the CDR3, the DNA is TGCGCCAGCAGCCCGGGTGATAACTATGGCTACACCTTC.

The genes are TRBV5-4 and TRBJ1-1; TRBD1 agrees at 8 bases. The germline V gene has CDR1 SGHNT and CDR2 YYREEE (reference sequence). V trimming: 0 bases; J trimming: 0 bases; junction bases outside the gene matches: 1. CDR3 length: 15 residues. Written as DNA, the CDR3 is TGTGCCAGCAGCTTGGAGACAGGGGTGAACACTGAAGCTTTCTTT. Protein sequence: CASSLETGVNTEAFF.

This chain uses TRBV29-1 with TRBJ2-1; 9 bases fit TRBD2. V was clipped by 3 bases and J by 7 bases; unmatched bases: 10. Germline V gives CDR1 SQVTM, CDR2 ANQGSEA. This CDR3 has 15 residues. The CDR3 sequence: CSVDRAGGPGNEQFF. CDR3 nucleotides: TGCAGCGTTGATAGGGCGGGAGGGCCGGGTAATGAGCAGTTCTTC.

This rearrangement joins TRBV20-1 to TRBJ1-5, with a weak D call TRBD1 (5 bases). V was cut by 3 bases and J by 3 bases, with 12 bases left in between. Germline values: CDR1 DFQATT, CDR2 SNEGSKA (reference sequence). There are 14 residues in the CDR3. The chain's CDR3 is CSARIGTVNQPQHF. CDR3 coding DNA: TGCAGTGCTAGGATAGGGACCGTCAATCAGCCCCAGCATTTT.

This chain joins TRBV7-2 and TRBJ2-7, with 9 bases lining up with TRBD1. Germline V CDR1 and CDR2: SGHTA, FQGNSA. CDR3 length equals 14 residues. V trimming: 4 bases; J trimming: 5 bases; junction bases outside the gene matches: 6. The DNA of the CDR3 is TGTGCCAGCAGCTCCGGACAGGGGCCCCACGAGCAGTACTTC. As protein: CASSSGQGPHEQYF.

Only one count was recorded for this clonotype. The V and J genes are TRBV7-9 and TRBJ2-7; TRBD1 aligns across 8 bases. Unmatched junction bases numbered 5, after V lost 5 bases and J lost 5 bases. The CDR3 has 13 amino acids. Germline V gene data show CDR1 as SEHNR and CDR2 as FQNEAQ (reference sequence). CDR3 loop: CASSTGGTHEQYF. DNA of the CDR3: TGTGCCAGCAGCACAGGGGGGACCCACGAGCAGTACTTC.

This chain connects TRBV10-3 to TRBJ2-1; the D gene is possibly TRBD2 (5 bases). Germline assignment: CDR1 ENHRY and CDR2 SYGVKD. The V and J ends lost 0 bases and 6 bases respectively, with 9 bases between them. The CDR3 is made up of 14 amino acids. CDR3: CAISESRGGNEQFF. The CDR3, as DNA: TGTGCCATCAGTGAGTCTAGAGGAGGCAATGAGCAGTTCTTC.